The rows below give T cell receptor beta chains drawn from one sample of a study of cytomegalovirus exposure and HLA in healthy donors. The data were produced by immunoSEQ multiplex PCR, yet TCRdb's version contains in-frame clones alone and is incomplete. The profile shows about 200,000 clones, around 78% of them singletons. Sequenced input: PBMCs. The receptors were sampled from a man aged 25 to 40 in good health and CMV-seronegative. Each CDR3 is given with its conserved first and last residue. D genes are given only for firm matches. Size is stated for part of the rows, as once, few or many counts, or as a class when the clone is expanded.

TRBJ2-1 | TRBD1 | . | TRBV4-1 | TGCGCCAGCAGCCTCACCGGGACAGGGTTAGATGAGCAGTTCTTC | CASSLTGTGLDEQFF
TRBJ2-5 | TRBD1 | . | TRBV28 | TGTGCCAGCAGTTCGCAGGGACAGGGGCTGGAGACCCAGTACTTC | CASSSQGQGLETQYF
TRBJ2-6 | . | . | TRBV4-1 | TGCGCCAGCAGCCAAGCCATCTCTGGGGCCAACGTCCTGACTTTC | CASSQAISGANVLTF
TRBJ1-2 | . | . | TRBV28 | TGTGCCAGCAGTGGTATGAGAAACCTCTATGGCTACACCTTC | CASSGMRNLYGYTF
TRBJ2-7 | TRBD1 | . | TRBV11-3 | TGTGCCAGCAGCTTTTCCGGGACAGGGACCTACGAGCAGTACTTC | CASSFSGTGTYEQYF
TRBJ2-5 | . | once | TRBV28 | TGTGCCAGCAGTTTCTCAGGGGCTCAAGAGACCCAGTACTTC | CASSFSGAQETQYF
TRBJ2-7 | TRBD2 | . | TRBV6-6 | TGTGCCAGCAGTTACGGGACTATCTCCTACGAGCAGTACTTC | CASSYGTISYEQYF
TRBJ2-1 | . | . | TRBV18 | TGTGCCAGCTCACCGGGCCATTACAATGAGCAGTTCTTC | CASSPGHYNEQFF
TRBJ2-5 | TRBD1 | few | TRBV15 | TGTGCCACCAGCGATACAGGGGATACTATCCAAGAGACCCAGTACTTC | CATSDTGDTIQETQYF
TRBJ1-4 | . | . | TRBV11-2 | TGTGCCAGCAGCTTAGGGGGGGACGAAAAACTGTTTTTT | CASSLGGDEKLFF